The 13 T cell receptor beta chains listed next were all sequenced from one sample in a study of T-cell memory formation after mild COVID-19. A single record per CDR3 protein comes from TCRdb applying MiXCR to the 5' RACE reads. There are fewer than 400,000 distinct CDR3 sequences in the sample; roughly 13% occur only once, and about 22% lies in the top ten. What was sequenced was PBMCs or a T cell subset sorted from them (not recorded which). The receptors come from a man aged 18 to 30 who had mild COVID-19 (a few samples of this study predate the infection). Cell type and time point are not known.

The V gene is TRBV4-3, the J gene TRBJ1-1; TRBD1 matches 8 bases. CDR1 and CDR2 (germline): LGHNA, YSLEER. CDR3 length: 18 amino acids. J lost 1 base, V lost 1 base, and 11 bases had no gene match. The CDR3 here is CASSQGRFGGQGNTEAFF. The DNA for the CDR3 is TGCGCCAGCAGCCAAGGACGGTTCGGAGGACAGGGGAACACTGAAGCTTTCTTT.

In its sample, this clonotype was seen a few times. The gene calls are TRBV5-1 and TRBJ1-5; no clear D. CDR1 and CDR2 from the germline V gene are SGHRS and YFSETQ. Trimming cost V 2 bases and J 5 bases, with 14 bases left between them. The CDR3 runs 15 residues. This CDR3 is CASSFFEGFHQPQHF. In nucleotides, the CDR3 is TGCGCCAGCAGCTTTTTCGAAGGGTTTCATCAGCCCCAGCATTTT.

This clonotype was seen a few times. The chain joins TRBV12-3 or TRBV12-4 to TRBJ2-3, with a possible D match to TRBD1 (5 bases). The CDR3 runs to 14 residues. The ends were cut back, 7 bases at V and 1 base at J, with 12 bases in the middle. CDR3 in amino acids: CASTVGAGTDTQYF. DNA of the CDR3: TGTGCCAGCACGGTAGGGGCTGGCACAGATACGCAGTATTTT.

This clonotype was seen only a few times. V usage is TRBV11-2 and J usage is TRBJ2-2; 7 bases are a match to TRBD1. The CDR3 sequence is 17 residues long. Trimming at V came to 5 bases and at J to 7 bases, leaving 16 bases not matched to a gene. CDR1 and CDR2 (germline): SGHAT, FQNNGV. The DNA of the CDR3 is TGTGCCAGCAGCGTGGGCGACAGGGTTTCAAAGGTCGGGGAGCTGTTTTTT. Its translation: CASSVGDRVSKVGELFF.

This clonotype has more than one count but fewer than ten. The chain is built from TRBV5-5 and TRBJ1-4; D remains ambiguous. The CDR3 runs to 14 residues. Germline CDR1 SGHKS, CDR2 YYEKEE (reference sequence). V was shortened by 3 bases and J by 7 bases, with 13 bases between the two germline ends. CDR3 sequence reads: CASSSPGPIEKLFF. The CDR3, as DNA: TGTGCCAGCAGCTCCCCCGGACCGATTGAAAAACTGTTTTTT.

This clonotype was counted a few times. The V and J genes are TRBV12-3 or TRBV12-4 and TRBJ1-2; 7 bases agree with TRBD1. This CDR3 has 13 amino acids. V trimming: 6 bases; J trimming: 7 bases; junction bases outside the gene matches: 8. The CDR3 DNA reads TGTGCCAGCAGCGCACAGGGGTCAGGTGGCTACACCTTC. It specifies CASSAQGSGGYTF.

This clonotype turned up a few times. The gene calls are TRBV7-2 and TRBJ1-1; D is unclear. Germline V gives CDR1 SGHTA, CDR2 FQGNSA. The CDR3 extends over 13 amino acids. Trimming left V 7 bases short and J 1 base short, with 10 bases between. The CDR3, as DNA: TGTGCCAGCACCAAGAATCCGAACACTGAAGCTTTCTTT. Translated: CASTKNPNTEAFF.

Comments on this clonotype: At one boundary the junction diverges from the germline segment, which might be a read error. The chain is built from TRBV7-9 and TRBJ1-1; D might be TRBD1 (6 bases). Germline V CDR1 and CDR2: SEHNR, FQNEAQ (reference sequence). The CDR3 spans 11 residues. This CDR3 is CASSLGQLPLF. DNA for the CDR3: TGTGCCAGCAGCCTCGGACAGCTTCCCCTTTTC.

J is TRBJ2-1 and V is TRBV7-9; D is possibly TRBD2 (6 bases). This CDR3 region has 15 residues. The germline CDR1 and CDR2 sequences are SEHNR and FQNEAQ (reference sequence). The V and J ends lost 5 bases and 7 bases respectively, with 18 bases between them. CDR3 DNA sequence: TGTGCCAGCAGCCCCTCCGGGGGAGAAGTAAATGAGCAGTTCTTC. Its protein is CASSPSGGEVNEQFF. Based on the CDR3 plus reference TRBV7-9 and TRBJ2-1, the full variable domain is DTGVSQNPRHKITKRGQNVTFRCDPISEHNRLYWYRQTLGQGPEFLTYFQNEAQLEKSRLLSDRFSAERPKGSFSTLEIQRTEQGDSAMYLCASSPSGGEVNEQFFGPGTRLTVL.

This clonotype was seen only a few times. The chain joins TRBV6-2 or TRBV6-3 to TRBJ2-7; D is possibly TRBD1 (7 bases). CDR3 length: 13 residues. Trimming shortened V by 2 bases and J by 9 bases, and 14 bases separated the two germline ends. Germline V lookup: CDR1 MNHEY, CDR2 SVGEGT. The CDR3 bases are TGTGCCAGCAGTTACACCGCTCAGGGGGGGCAGTACGTC. Its protein product is CASSYTAQGGQYV.

This clonotype was counted at least ten times. CDR3 amino acids: CSSVGAKNIQYF. CDR3 DNA: TGCAGCTCCGTAGGAGCCAAAAACATTCAGTACTTC. V is TRBV29-1 and J is TRBJ2-4, with D unresolved. The V gene's germline CDR1 is SQVTM and CDR2 ANQGSEA. This CDR3 comprises 12 residues. V was shortened by 8 bases and J by 0 bases, with 8 bases between the two germline ends.

V usage is TRBV4-1 and J usage is TRBJ2-7; no firm D call. Trimming took off 0 bases at V and 0 bases at J, with 6 bases between the two ends. This CDR3 region has 14 residues. Germline V gene data show CDR1 as MGHRA and CDR2 as YSYEKL. CDR3: CASSQDPSSYEQYF. Written as DNA, the CDR3 is TGCGCCAGCAGCCAAGACCCTAGCTCCTACGAGCAGTACTTC.

The chain links TRBV4-1 to TRBJ1-1, with D perhaps matching TRBD1 (5 bases). CDR1 is MGHRA and CDR2 is YSYEKL in the germline V gene. V lost 4 bases, J lost 4 bases, and 13 bases lay in between. There are 14 residues in the CDR3. The CDR3 spells CASSRQGWGTEAFF. The CDR3, as DNA: TGCGCCAGCAGCCGTCAGGGTTGGGGCACTGAAGCTTTCTTT.